The rows below give T cell receptor beta chains drawn from one sample of a study of T cells after yellow fever vaccination. TCRdb analysed the 5' RACE reads with MiXCR anew, one entry per CDR3 protein. The sample includes some 160,000 distinct CDR3 sequences, around 8.5% of them seen just once. The material sequenced was CD8+ T cells sorted from PBMCs, taken 45 days after the yellow fever booster vaccination. The receptors stem from a man in his late teens or twenties who received the YFV17D yellow fever vaccine. The CDR3 runs from the conserved cysteine through the conserved F or W. A D gene is named only where the DNA matches it firmly. Where a row states a size, it is once, few, many or the class of an expanded clone; other rows omit it.

CDR3nt: TGTGCCAGCAAATACAGGGGGGGGAACACTGAAGCTTTCTTT
CDR3aa: CASKYRGGNTEAFF
v_gene: TRBV27
abundance: .
j_gene: TRBJ1-1
d_gene: TRBD1

CDR3nt: TGTGCCAGCTCCTACGCAGGGGTGGGTCTTACTGAAGCTTTCTTT
CDR3aa: CASSYAGVGLTEAFF
v_gene: TRBV6-5
abundance: .
j_gene: TRBJ1-1
d_gene: .

CDR3nt: TGTGCCAGCAGCTTAGTAGCGGGAAGCTCCTACAATGAGCAGTTCTTC
CDR3aa: CASSLVAGSSYNEQFF
v_gene: TRBV11-2
abundance: few
j_gene: TRBJ2-1
d_gene: TRBD2

CDR3nt: TGCGCCAGCAGCTTGAGGAGGTACACCGGGGAGCTGTTTTTT
CDR3aa: CASSLRRYTGELFF
v_gene: TRBV5-1
abundance: many
j_gene: TRBJ2-2
d_gene: .

CDR3nt: TGTGCCAGCAGCGTAGCTCGGGGCGAAGACTATGGCTACACCTTC
CDR3aa: CASSVARGEDYGYTF
v_gene: TRBV9
abundance: few
j_gene: TRBJ1-2
d_gene: .

CDR3nt: TGTGCCAGCTCCGGACAGGGCATGTCCTACAATGAGCAGTTCTTC
CDR3aa: CASSGQGMSYNEQFF
v_gene: TRBV12-3/TRBV12-4
abundance: .
j_gene: TRBJ2-1
d_gene: TRBD1

CDR3nt: TGTGCCAGCAGTGACTACTCCTACGAGCAGTACTTC
CDR3aa: CASSDYSYEQYF
v_gene: TRBV12-3/TRBV12-4
abundance: few
j_gene: TRBJ2-7
d_gene: .

CDR3nt: .
CDR3aa: CASSFRARVSTDTQYF
v_gene: TRBV5-1
abundance: .
j_gene: TRBJ2-3
d_gene: .

CDR3nt: TGTGCCACCTCAACCCTGGGCAGGGGGCACGTATTAGGTCAGCCCCAGCATTTT
CDR3aa: CATSTLGRGHVLGQPQHF
v_gene: TRBV19
abundance: .
j_gene: TRBJ1-5
d_gene: TRBD1

CDR3nt: TGTGCCAGCAGTGGCCCGCCGCCGACAGGCTTAGCGGCTAATGAAAAACTGTTTTTT
CDR3aa: CASSGPPPTGLAANEKLFF
v_gene: TRBV25-1
abundance: .
j_gene: TRBJ1-4
d_gene: .

CDR3nt: TGTGCCAGCAGGCCTAGCACCACAGATACGCAGTATTTT
CDR3aa: CASRPSTTDTQYF
v_gene: TRBV6-5
abundance: .
j_gene: TRBJ2-3
d_gene: .

CDR3nt: TGTGCCAGCAGCCACGGTCGGCAGGAGCTCTACGAGCAGTACTTC
CDR3aa: CASSHGRQELYEQYF
v_gene: TRBV12-3/TRBV12-4
abundance: few
j_gene: TRBJ2-7
d_gene: .

CDR3nt: TGTGCCAGCAGCCTCGGGACACTTGATCAGCCCCAGCATTTT
CDR3aa: CASSLGTLDQPQHF
v_gene: TRBV7-6
abundance: few
j_gene: TRBJ1-5
d_gene: .

CDR3nt: TGCAGCGTTGTTGAGGGGTACAGGGTTGAGCAGTACTTC
CDR3aa: CSVVEGYRVEQYF
v_gene: TRBV29-1
abundance: .
j_gene: TRBJ2-7
d_gene: .

CDR3nt: TGTGCCATCAGTGGGGGTCCTAGCGTGGTGTACTACGAGCAGTACTTC
CDR3aa: CAISGGPSVVYYEQYF
v_gene: TRBV10-3
abundance: .
j_gene: TRBJ2-7
d_gene: .

CDR3nt: TGTGCCAGTCGACTAGCGGGGGCGATTGAGCAGTTCTTC
CDR3aa: CASRLAGAIEQFF
v_gene: TRBV19
abundance: few
j_gene: TRBJ2-1
d_gene: TRBD2

CDR3nt: TGTGCCAGCAGCCAGGAAGGACTCGCCACCGGGGAGCTGTTTTTT
CDR3aa: CASSQEGLATGELFF
v_gene: TRBV4-2
abundance: many
j_gene: TRBJ2-2
d_gene: .

CDR3nt: TGCGCCAGCAGCCTAGAGGGCATGAGCACAGATACGCAGTATTTT
CDR3aa: CASSLEGMSTDTQYF
v_gene: TRBV4-3
abundance: many
j_gene: TRBJ2-3
d_gene: .

CDR3nt: TGTGCCAGTAGTATAGCGGGGGACACTGAAGCTTTCTTT
CDR3aa: CASSIAGDTEAFF
v_gene: TRBV19
abundance: few
j_gene: TRBJ1-1
d_gene: .

CDR3nt: TGCGCCAGCAGCTTGGGGACAGGGCGACGTGGCTACACCTTC
CDR3aa: CASSLGTGRRGYTF
v_gene: TRBV5-1
abundance: many
j_gene: TRBJ1-2
d_gene: TRBD1

CDR3nt: TGTGCCAGCAGTCCCCTTGGGACGACAGACACAGATACGCAGTATTTT
CDR3aa: CASSPLGTTDTDTQYF
v_gene: TRBV6-2/TRBV6-3
abundance: many
j_gene: TRBJ2-3
d_gene: .

CDR3nt: TGTGCCAGCAGCAAAGGAGGGAGCTACGAGCAGTACTTC
CDR3aa: CASSKGGSYEQYF
v_gene: TRBV21-1
abundance: many
j_gene: TRBJ2-7
d_gene: .

CDR3nt: TGTGCCAGCAGTGATTATCTTGGCTCCTACAATGAGCAGTTCTTC
CDR3aa: CASSDYLGSYNEQFF
v_gene: TRBV2
abundance: .
j_gene: TRBJ2-1
d_gene: .

CDR3nt: TGTGCCAGCAGCTCCACGGGGAGGGTCAGGCCCCGCTCCTACAATGAGCAGTTCTTC
CDR3aa: CASSSTGRVRPRSYNEQFF
v_gene: TRBV11-2
abundance: many
j_gene: TRBJ2-1
d_gene: TRBD2

CDR3nt: TGTGCCAGCAGCGACCGAGCCGCTAGCTACTCCTACTATGAGCAGTTCTTC
CDR3aa: CASSDRAASYSYYEQFF
v_gene: TRBV14
abundance: .
j_gene: TRBJ2-1
d_gene: .

CDR3nt: TGTGCCAGCAGTGAATTCTTCGGGACAGGGATCGAGACCCAGTACTTC
CDR3aa: CASSEFFGTGIETQYF
v_gene: TRBV25-1
abundance: many
j_gene: TRBJ2-5
d_gene: TRBD1

CDR3nt: TGCGCCAGCAGCCCAGGCGGCGGGACCCAGTACTTC
CDR3aa: CASSPGGGTQYF
v_gene: TRBV4-1
abundance: few
j_gene: TRBJ2-5
d_gene: .

CDR3nt: TGCAGTTCTAGCTCGGGGGATGAGCAGTTCTTC
CDR3aa: CSSSSGDEQFF
v_gene: TRBV29-1
abundance: many
j_gene: TRBJ2-1
d_gene: .

CDR3nt: TGTGCCAGCAGGCTGGGGCGGGGGCCCACAGATACGCAGTATTTT
CDR3aa: CASRLGRGPTDTQYF
v_gene: TRBV9
abundance: .
j_gene: TRBJ2-3
d_gene: .

CDR3nt: TGCAGCGTTCAAGGCGAGAATAAACCCGGGGAGCTGTTTTTT
CDR3aa: CSVQGENKPGELFF
v_gene: TRBV29-1
abundance: few
j_gene: TRBJ2-2
d_gene: .

CDR3nt: TGCAGCGTTGAAAAGACAGAAACTGGAAACACCATATATTTT
CDR3aa: CSVEKTETGNTIYF
v_gene: TRBV29-1
abundance: .
j_gene: TRBJ1-3
d_gene: .

CDR3nt: TGTGCCAGCAGCTTAGGGAGCGGGGGGTTCACAGATACGCAGTATTTT
CDR3aa: CASSLGSGGFTDTQYF
v_gene: TRBV7-8
abundance: few
j_gene: TRBJ2-3
d_gene: TRBD2

CDR3nt: TGTGCCAGCAGCCAGACAGGGGGCGGTAGGACTGAAGCTTTCTTT
CDR3aa: CASSQTGGGRTEAFF
v_gene: TRBV11-2
abundance: .
j_gene: TRBJ1-1
d_gene: TRBD1

CDR3nt: TGTGCCAGCAGTCCTACCTCGGGACAGGAGGGAGGGACCCAGTACTTC
CDR3aa: CASSPTSGQEGGTQYF
v_gene: TRBV11-2
abundance: .
j_gene: TRBJ2-5
d_gene: TRBD1

CDR3nt: TGCAGCGTTGAAGGTATGGGATGGGACACTGAAGCTTTCTTT
CDR3aa: CSVEGMGWDTEAFF
v_gene: TRBV29-1
abundance: .
j_gene: TRBJ1-1
d_gene: .

CDR3nt: TGTGCCAGCAGCCCCGGGACCCGCTACGAGCAGTACTTC
CDR3aa: CASSPGTRYEQYF
v_gene: TRBV5-6
abundance: many
j_gene: TRBJ2-7
d_gene: .

CDR3nt: TGCGACAGCAGCCAAGAAGGCAGAAATGAAAAACTGTTTTTT
CDR3aa: CDSSQEGRNEKLFF
v_gene: TRBV4-1
abundance: few
j_gene: TRBJ1-4
d_gene: .

CDR3nt: TGTGCCAGCAGTTTAAGGACAGACACCGGGGAGCTGTTTTTT
CDR3aa: CASSLRTDTGELFF
v_gene: TRBV27
abundance: few
j_gene: TRBJ2-2
d_gene: .

CDR3nt: TGCGCCAGCAGCCAAGTTGGCTCTGGAAACACCATATATTTT
CDR3aa: CASSQVGSGNTIYF
v_gene: TRBV4-1
abundance: few
j_gene: TRBJ1-3
d_gene: .

CDR3nt: TGTGCCAGCAGTGCGGCAAGACCCATTTTC
CDR3aa: CASSAARPIF
v_gene: TRBV2
abundance: .
j_gene: TRBJ1-2
d_gene: .

CDR3nt: TGTGCCAGTAGTGCTCATATAAAGGACAGGGACTACGAGCAGTACTTC
CDR3aa: CASSAHIKDRDYEQYF
v_gene: TRBV19
abundance: few
j_gene: TRBJ2-7
d_gene: TRBD1

CDR3nt: TGCAGCGTTGTAAGGGGTAGCACAGATACGCAGTATTTT
CDR3aa: CSVVRGSTDTQYF
v_gene: TRBV29-1
abundance: once
j_gene: TRBJ2-3
d_gene: .

CDR3nt: TGTGCCAGCAGCCCCCGTGGGGGGGGGGCCAATGAGCAGTTCTTC
CDR3aa: CASSPRGGGANEQFF
v_gene: TRBV7-9
abundance: few
j_gene: TRBJ2-1
d_gene: .

CDR3nt: TGTGCCAGTAGTACGTCAGGGGATGGGGGCAATGAGCAGTTCTTC
CDR3aa: CASSTSGDGGNEQFF
v_gene: TRBV19
abundance: many
j_gene: TRBJ2-1
d_gene: .

CDR3nt: TGTGCCAGCAGCTTGGTTCAGGAAGAGACCCAGTACTTC
CDR3aa: CASSLVQEETQYF
v_gene: TRBV5-6
abundance: .
j_gene: TRBJ2-5
d_gene: .

CDR3nt: TGTGCCAACCGGGGACTAGCGGGGAGCACAGATACGCAGTATTTT
CDR3aa: CANRGLAGSTDTQYF
v_gene: TRBV2
abundance: .
j_gene: TRBJ2-3
d_gene: TRBD2

CDR3nt: TGTGCCAGCAGCCAAAGGGAAGGCACAGATACGCAGTATTTT
CDR3aa: CASSQREGTDTQYF
v_gene: TRBV16
abundance: few
j_gene: TRBJ2-3
d_gene: .